In its sample, the clone carrying this T cell receptor (beta chain) was seen a few times. TCRdb called the 5' RACE reads again in MiXCR, with one record for every CDR3 protein. The sample lists 45,000 to 60,000 distinct CDR3 sequences; 24% were seen once. Naive CD4+ T cells were purified with Tregs depleted by CD25. V dropped 6 bases and J dropped 4 bases, with 12 bases sitting between them. This CDR3 region has 13 residues. CDR1 is SGHAT and CDR2 is FQNNGV in the germline V gene. The chain joins TRBV11-2 to TRBJ1-2, with D perhaps TRBD1 (5 bases). Specimen: tumor-infiltrating naive CD4+ T cells sorted from the breast tumor. As for subset: naive CD4+ T cells, CD4+CD45RA+CD25-. This TCR derives from a female donor with breast cancer. The CDR3 here is CASSSGAVYGYTF. The CDR3 DNA is TGTGCCAGCAGTTCCGGGGCGGTCTATGGCTACACCTTC. The full variable domain, its missing parts supplied by reference TRBV11-2 and TRBJ1-2, is EAGVAQSPRYKIIEKRQSVAFWCNPISGHATLYWYQQILGQGPKLLIQFQNNGVVDDSQLPKDRFSAERLKGVDSTLKIQPAKLEDSAVYLCASSSGAVYGYTFGSGTRLTVV.